The rows below give T cell receptor beta chains drawn from one sample of a study of cytomegalovirus exposure and HLA in healthy donors. Libraries were prepared by immunoSEQ multiplex PCR; TCRdb keeps only in-frame clonotypes and omits some of them. The repertoire has 200,000 or so clones, less than 85% of them found once; the top ten carry 0.63%. Sequenced material: PBMCs. Source of these receptors: a man aged 18 to 30 in good health and CMV-seronegative. Both conserved end residues are part of each CDR3. D genes are given only for firm matches. The size entry is marked missing in some rows and otherwise reads once, few, many or a size class.

CDR3aa: CSVRTGGGNTIYF; CDR3nt: TGCAGCGTTCGGACAGGGGGTGGAAACACCATATATTTT; d_gene: TRBD1; j_gene: TRBJ1-3; v_gene: TRBV29-1; abundance: NA
CDR3aa: CASGQGGDGYTF; CDR3nt: TGTGCCAGCGGACAGGGCGGCGATGGCTACACCTTC; d_gene: TRBD1; j_gene: TRBJ1-2; v_gene: TRBV6-5; abundance: few
CDR3aa: CASSPREFPDTQYF; CDR3nt: TGTGCCAGCTCACCGAGGGAGTTCCCAGATACGCAGTATTTT; d_gene: NA; j_gene: TRBJ2-3; v_gene: TRBV18; abundance: NA
CDR3aa: CASSTSGTEAFF; CDR3nt: TGTGCCAGTAGTACCTCAGGCACTGAAGCTTTCTTT; d_gene: NA; j_gene: TRBJ1-1; v_gene: TRBV19; abundance: once
CDR3aa: CASSPMDTSYEQYF; CDR3nt: TGTGCCAGCTCACCCATGGACACCTCCTACGAGCAGTACTTC; d_gene: NA; j_gene: TRBJ2-7; v_gene: TRBV18; abundance: NA
CDR3aa: CASSEEAGGLTGELFF; CDR3nt: TGTGCCAGCAGTGAAGAAGCGGGAGGGCTGACCGGGGAGCTGTTTTTT; d_gene: TRBD2; j_gene: TRBJ2-2; v_gene: TRBV2; abundance: NA
CDR3aa: CASSFRPGTDDVYTF; CDR3nt: TGCGCCAGCAGCTTCCGTCCCGGGACAGATGATGTCTACACCTTC; d_gene: TRBD1; j_gene: TRBJ1-2; v_gene: TRBV5-1; abundance: NA
CDR3aa: CASSLGQSTDTQYF; CDR3nt: TGTGCTAGCAGCTTAGGGCAGAGCACAGATACGCAGTATTTT; d_gene: NA; j_gene: TRBJ2-3; v_gene: TRBV7-7; abundance: NA
CDR3aa: CASSLDFAGRYQETQYF; CDR3nt: TGTGCCAGCAGCTTAGACTTTGCGGGGCGGTACCAAGAGACCCAGTACTTC; d_gene: NA; j_gene: TRBJ2-5; v_gene: TRBV7-8; abundance: NA
CDR3aa: CASSLISSYEQYF; CDR3nt: TGTGCCAGCAGTTTAATCAGCTCCTACGAGCAGTACTTC; d_gene: NA; j_gene: TRBJ2-7; v_gene: TRBV27; abundance: NA
CDR3aa: CASSQGTDRRTGELFF; CDR3nt: TGTGCCAGCAGCCAAGGTACCGACAGGCGCACCGGGGAGCTGTTTTTT; d_gene: NA; j_gene: TRBJ2-2; v_gene: TRBV4-2; abundance: NA
CDR3aa: CASSLSGFSSYNEQFF; CDR3nt: TGTGCCAGCAGTTTAAGCGGGTTTAGCTCCTACAATGAGCAGTTCTTC; d_gene: NA; j_gene: TRBJ2-1; v_gene: TRBV27; abundance: NA
CDR3aa: CASSLVTGSSYEQYF; CDR3nt: TGTGCCAGCAGCTTAGTGACGGGTAGCTCCTACGAGCAGTACTTC; d_gene: NA; j_gene: TRBJ2-7; v_gene: TRBV7-9; abundance: NA
CDR3aa: CASSEAGAFAYGYTF; CDR3nt: TGTGCCAGCAGTGAGGCGGGGGCTTTCGCCTATGGCTACACCTTC; d_gene: NA; j_gene: TRBJ1-2; v_gene: TRBV6-1; abundance: NA
CDR3aa: CASSPRGVAYEQYF; CDR3nt: TGTGCCAGCTCACCACGGGGGGTTGCCTACGAGCAGTACTTC; d_gene: NA; j_gene: TRBJ2-7; v_gene: TRBV18; abundance: NA
CDR3aa: CASSFGLAVAKNIQYF; CDR3nt: TGTGCCAGCAGCTTCGGACTAGCGGTAGCCAAAAACATTCAGTACTTC; d_gene: TRBD2; j_gene: TRBJ2-4; v_gene: TRBV7-8; abundance: NA
CDR3aa: CASSLSRGLETQYF; CDR3nt: TGTGCCAGCAGCTTGAGCAGGGGGCTTGAGACCCAGTACTTC; d_gene: TRBD1; j_gene: TRBJ2-5; v_gene: TRBV5-6; abundance: few
CDR3aa: CASSLAPQGANTEAFF; CDR3nt: TGTGCCAGCAGCTTAGCTCCCCAGGGGGCCAACACTGAAGCTTTCTTT; d_gene: TRBD1; j_gene: TRBJ1-1; v_gene: TRBV7-3; abundance: few
CDR3aa: CASSFRPTEGNTIYF; CDR3nt: TGTGCCAGCAGTTTTAGACCTACGGAGGGGAACACCATATATTTT; d_gene: NA; j_gene: TRBJ1-3; v_gene: TRBV6-5; abundance: NA
CDR3aa: CASSPSLSTEAFF; CDR3nt: TGTGCCAGTAGTCCCTCCCTTTCGACTGAAGCTTTCTTT; d_gene: NA; j_gene: TRBJ1-1; v_gene: TRBV19; abundance: NA
CDR3aa: CASSRLTVPYEQYF; CDR3nt: TGTGCCAGCAGCCGGTTGACAGTACCCTACGAGCAGTACTTC; d_gene: NA; j_gene: TRBJ2-7; v_gene: TRBV14; abundance: NA
CDR3aa: CASSLAGTGPYEQYF; CDR3nt: TGTGCCAGCAGCTTGGCTGGGACAGGGCCCTACGAGCAGTACTTC; d_gene: TRBD1; j_gene: TRBJ2-7; v_gene: TRBV5-5; abundance: few
CDR3aa: CASRATGEVSQPQHF; CDR3nt: TGTGCCAGCAGGGCGACAGGGGAGGTTTCTCAGCCCCAGCATTTT; d_gene: TRBD1; j_gene: TRBJ1-5; v_gene: TRBV6-1; abundance: NA